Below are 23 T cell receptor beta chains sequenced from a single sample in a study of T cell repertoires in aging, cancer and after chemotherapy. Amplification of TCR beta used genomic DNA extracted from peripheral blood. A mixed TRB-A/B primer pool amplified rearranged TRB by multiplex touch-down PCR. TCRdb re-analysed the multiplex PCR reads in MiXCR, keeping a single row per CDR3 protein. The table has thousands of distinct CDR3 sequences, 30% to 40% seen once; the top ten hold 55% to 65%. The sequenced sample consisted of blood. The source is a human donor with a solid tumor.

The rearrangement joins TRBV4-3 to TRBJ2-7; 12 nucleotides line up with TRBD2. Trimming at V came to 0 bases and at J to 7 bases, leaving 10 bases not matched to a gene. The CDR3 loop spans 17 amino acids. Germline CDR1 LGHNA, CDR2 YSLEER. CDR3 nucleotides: TGCGCCAGCAGCCAAGATACCCTAGCGGGAGGGTTAAGAGAGCAGTACTTC. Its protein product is CASSQDTLAGGLREQYF.

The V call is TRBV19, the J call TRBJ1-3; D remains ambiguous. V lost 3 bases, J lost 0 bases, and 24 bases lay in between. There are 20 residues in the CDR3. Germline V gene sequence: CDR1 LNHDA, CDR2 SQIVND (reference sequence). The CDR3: CASSMAFRTPLGDSGNTIYF. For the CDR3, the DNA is TGTGCCAGTAGTATGGCTTTTAGGACCCCGCTCGGAGACTCTGGAAACACCATATATTTT.

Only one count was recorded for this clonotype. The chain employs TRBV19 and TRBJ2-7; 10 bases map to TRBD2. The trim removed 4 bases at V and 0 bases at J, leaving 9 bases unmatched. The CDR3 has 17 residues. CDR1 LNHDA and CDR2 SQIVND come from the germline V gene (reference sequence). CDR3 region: CASSKSTSGAISYEQYF. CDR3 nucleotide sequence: TGTGCCAGTAGTAAATCAACTAGCGGGGCGATCTCCTACGAGCAGTACTTC.

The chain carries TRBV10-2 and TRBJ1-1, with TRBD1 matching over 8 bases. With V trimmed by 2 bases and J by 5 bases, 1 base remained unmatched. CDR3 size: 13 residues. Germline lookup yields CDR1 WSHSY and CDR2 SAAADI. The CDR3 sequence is CASSETGGTEAFF. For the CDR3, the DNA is TGCGCCAGCAGTGAGACAGGGGGGACTGAAGCTTTCTTT.

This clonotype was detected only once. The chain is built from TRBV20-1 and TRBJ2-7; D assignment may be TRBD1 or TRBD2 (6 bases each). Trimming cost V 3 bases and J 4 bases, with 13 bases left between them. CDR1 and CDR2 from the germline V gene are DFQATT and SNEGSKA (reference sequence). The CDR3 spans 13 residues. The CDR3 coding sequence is TGCAGTGCTAGGAGGAGGGGGGAGTACGAGCAGTACTTC. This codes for CSARRRGEYEQYF.

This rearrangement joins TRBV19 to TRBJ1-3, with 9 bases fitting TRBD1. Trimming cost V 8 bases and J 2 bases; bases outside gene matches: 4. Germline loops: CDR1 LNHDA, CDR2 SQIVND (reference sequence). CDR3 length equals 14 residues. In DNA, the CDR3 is TGTGCCAGTCCGGGACAGGGACCTGGAAACACCATATATTTT. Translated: CASPGQGPGNTIYF.

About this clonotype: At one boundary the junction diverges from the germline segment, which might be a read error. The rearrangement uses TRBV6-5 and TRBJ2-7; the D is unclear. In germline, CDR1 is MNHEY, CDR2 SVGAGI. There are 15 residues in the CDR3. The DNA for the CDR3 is TGTGCCATCAGTGTTGGGGTAAGGCAAACCTACGAGCAGTACTTC. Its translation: CAISVGVRQTYEQYF.

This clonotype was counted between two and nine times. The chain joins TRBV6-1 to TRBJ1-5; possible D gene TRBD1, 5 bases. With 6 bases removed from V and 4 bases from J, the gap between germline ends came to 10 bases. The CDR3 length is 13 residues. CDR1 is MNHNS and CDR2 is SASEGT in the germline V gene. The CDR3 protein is CASRVTENQPQHF. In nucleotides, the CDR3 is TGTGCCAGCAGAGTGACAGAGAATCAGCCCCAGCATTTT.

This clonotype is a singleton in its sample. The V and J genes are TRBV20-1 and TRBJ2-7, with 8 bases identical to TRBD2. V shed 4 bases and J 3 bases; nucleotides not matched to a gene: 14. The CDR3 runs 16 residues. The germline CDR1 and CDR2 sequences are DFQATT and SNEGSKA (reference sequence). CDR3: CSAIFSGTPDDYEQYF. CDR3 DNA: TGCAGTGCTATTTTTAGCGGGACCCCAGATGACTACGAGCAGTACTTC.

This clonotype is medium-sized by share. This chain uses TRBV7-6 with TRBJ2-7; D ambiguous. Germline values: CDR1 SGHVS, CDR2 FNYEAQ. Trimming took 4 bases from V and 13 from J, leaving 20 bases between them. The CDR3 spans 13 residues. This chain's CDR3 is CASSSTSDGLRYF. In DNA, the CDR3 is TGTGCCAGCAGCTCCACCTCCGACGGGTTACGTTACTTC.

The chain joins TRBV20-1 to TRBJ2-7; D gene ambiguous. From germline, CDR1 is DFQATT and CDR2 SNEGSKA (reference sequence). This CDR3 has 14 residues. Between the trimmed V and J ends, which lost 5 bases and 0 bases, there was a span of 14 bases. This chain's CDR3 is CSAGTNSLSYEQYF. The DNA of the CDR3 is TGCAGTGCTGGCACCAACAGCCTCTCCTACGAGCAGTACTTC.

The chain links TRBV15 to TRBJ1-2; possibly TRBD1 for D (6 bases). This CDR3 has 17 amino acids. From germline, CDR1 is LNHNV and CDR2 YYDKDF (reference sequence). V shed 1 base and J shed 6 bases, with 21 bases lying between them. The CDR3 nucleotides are TGTGCCACCAGCAGAGTGGGGGCAGGGGCGACTATGAATGGCTACACCTTC. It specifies CATSRVGAGATMNGYTF.

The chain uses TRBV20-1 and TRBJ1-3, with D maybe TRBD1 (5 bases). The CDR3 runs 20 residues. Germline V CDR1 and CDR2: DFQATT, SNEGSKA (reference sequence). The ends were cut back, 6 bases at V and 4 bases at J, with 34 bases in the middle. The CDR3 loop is CSALVNLATVTLGSGNTIYF. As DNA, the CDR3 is TGCAGTGCCCTAGTAAACCTCGCGACAGTTACATTAGGATCCGGAAACACCATATATTTT.

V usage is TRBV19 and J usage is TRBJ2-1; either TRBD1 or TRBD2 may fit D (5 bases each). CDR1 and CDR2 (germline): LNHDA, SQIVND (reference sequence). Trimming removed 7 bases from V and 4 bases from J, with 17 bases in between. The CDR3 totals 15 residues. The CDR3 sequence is CASMASGTVYNEQFF. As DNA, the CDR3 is TGTGCCAGTATGGCTTCCGGGACCGTTTACAATGAGCAGTTCTTC.

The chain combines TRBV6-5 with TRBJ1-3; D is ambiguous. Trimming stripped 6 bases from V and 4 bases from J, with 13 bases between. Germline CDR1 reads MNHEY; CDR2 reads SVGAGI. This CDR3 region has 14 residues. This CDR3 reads CASSLSDGGNTIYF. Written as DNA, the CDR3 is TGTGCCAGCAGCCTAAGCGACGGGGGAAACACCATATATTTT.

This chain's CDR3 is CSARNEDTEAFF. The CDR3 bases are TGCAGTGCTAGGAACGAGGACACTGAAGCTTTCTTT. The chain employs TRBV20-1 and TRBJ1-1; D is unclear. Germline CDR1 is DFQATT and CDR2 is SNEGSKA (reference sequence). The CDR3 spans 12 residues. V shed 3 bases and J shed 3 bases, with 8 bases lying between them.

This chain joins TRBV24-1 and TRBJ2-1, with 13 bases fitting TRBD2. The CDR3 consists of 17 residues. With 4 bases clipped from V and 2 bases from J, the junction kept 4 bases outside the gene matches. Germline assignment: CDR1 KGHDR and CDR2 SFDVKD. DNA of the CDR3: TGTGCCACCAGTGACTCGGGACTAGCGGGACCCTACAATGAGCAGTTCTTC. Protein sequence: CATSDSGLAGPYNEQFF.

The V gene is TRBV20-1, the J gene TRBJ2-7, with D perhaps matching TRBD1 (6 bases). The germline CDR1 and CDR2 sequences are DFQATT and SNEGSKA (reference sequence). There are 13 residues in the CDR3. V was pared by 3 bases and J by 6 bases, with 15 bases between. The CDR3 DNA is TGCAGTGCTAGTGGGACAACCTCAGGCGAGCAGTACTTC. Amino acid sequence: CSASGTTSGEQYF.

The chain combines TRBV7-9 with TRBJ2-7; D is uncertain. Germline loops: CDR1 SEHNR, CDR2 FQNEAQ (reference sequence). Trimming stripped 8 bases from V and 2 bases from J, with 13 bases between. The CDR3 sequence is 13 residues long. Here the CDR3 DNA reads TGTGCCAGCTCGCTTCCAGGAACCTACGAGCAGTACTTC. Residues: CASSLPGTYEQYF.

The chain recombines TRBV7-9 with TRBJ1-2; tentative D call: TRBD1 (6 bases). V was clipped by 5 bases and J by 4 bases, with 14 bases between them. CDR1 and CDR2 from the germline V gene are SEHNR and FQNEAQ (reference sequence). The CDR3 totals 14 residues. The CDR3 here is CASSVEGGGYGYTF. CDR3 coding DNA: TGTGCCAGCAGCGTAGAGGGGGGGGGCTATGGCTACACCTTC.

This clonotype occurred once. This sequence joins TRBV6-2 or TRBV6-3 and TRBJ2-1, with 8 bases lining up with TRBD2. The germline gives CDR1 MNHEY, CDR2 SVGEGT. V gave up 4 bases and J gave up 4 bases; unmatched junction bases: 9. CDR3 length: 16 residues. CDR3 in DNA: TGTGCCAGCAGTTCTCCGACGGGAGGGCCGTACAATGAGCAGTTCTTC. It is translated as CASSSPTGGPYNEQFF.

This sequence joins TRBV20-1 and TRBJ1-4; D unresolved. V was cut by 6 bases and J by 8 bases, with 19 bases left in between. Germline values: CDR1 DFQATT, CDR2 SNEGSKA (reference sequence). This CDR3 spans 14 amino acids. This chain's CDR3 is CSAEDLNTGEKLFF. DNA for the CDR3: TGCAGTGCCGAGGATCTTAATACGGGAGAAAAACTGTTTTTT.

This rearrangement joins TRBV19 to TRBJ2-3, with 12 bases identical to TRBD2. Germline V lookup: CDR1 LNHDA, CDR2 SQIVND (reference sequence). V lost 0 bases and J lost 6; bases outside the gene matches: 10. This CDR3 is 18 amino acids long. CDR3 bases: TGTGCCAGTAGTATAGATCGCACTAGCGGGAGGCACGAGGATACGCAGTATTTT. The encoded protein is CASSIDRTSGRHEDTQYF.